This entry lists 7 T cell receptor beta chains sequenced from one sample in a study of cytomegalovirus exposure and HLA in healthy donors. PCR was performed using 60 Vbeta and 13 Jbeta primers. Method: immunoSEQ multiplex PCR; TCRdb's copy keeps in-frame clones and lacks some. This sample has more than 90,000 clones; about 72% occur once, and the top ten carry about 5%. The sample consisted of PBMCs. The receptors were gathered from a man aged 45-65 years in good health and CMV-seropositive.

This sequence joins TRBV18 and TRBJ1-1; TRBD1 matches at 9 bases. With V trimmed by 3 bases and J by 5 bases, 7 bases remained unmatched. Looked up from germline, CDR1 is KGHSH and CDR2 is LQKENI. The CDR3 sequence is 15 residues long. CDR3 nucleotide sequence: TGTGCCAGCTCACCGTTGGACAGGGGCTGGACTGAAGCTTTCTTT. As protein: CASSPLDRGWTEAFF.

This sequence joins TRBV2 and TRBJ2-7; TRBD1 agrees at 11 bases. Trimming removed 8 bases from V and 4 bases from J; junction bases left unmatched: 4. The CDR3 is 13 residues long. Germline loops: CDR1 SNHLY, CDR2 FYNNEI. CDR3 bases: TGTGCCAGCGCCGGGACAGGGGGTTACGAGCAGTACTTC. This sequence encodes CASAGTGGYEQYF.

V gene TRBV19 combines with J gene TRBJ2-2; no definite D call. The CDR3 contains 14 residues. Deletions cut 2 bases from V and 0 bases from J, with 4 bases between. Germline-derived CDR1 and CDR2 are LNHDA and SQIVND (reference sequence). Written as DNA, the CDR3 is TGTGCCAGTAGTATATCCTCGAACACCGGGGAGCTGTTTTTT. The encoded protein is CASSISSNTGELFF.

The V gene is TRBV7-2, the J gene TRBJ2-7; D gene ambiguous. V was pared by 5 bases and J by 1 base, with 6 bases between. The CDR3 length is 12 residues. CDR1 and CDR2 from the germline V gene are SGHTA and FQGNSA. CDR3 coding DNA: TGTGCCAGCAGCCTATCATCCTACGAGCAGTACTTC. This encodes CASSLSSYEQYF. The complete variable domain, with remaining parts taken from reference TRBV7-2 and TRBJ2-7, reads GAGVSQSPSNKVTEKGKDVELRCDPISGHTALYWYRQSLGQGLEFLIYFQGNSAPDKSGLPSDRFSAERTGGSVSTLTIQRTQQEDSAVYLCASSLSSYEQYFGPGTRLTVT.

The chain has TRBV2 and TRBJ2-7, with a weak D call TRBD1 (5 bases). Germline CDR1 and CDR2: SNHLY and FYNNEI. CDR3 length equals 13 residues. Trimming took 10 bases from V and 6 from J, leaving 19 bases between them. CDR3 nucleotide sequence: TGTGCCACCAGGCTGGTTGGAACAGGCGAGCAGTACTTC. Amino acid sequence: CATRLVGTGEQYF.

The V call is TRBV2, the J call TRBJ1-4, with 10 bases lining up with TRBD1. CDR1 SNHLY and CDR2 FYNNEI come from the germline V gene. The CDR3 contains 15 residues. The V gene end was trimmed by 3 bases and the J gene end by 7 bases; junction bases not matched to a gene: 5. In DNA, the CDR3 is TGTGCCAGCAGTGAGGACAGGGGGAGTGGTGAAAAACTGTTTTTT. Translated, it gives CASSEDRGSGEKLFF.

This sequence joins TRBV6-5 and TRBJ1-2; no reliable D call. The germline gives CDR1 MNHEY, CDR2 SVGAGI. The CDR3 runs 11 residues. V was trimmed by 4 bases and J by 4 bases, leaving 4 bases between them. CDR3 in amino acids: CASSSFYGYTF. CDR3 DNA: TGTGCCAGCAGTTCCTTCTATGGCTACACCTTC.